This TCR beta chain was profiled in a study of PD-L1 blockade in urothelial cancer. Study background: Men with urothelial cancer arising in the bladder made up twenty-five of 29 patients. At 6 weeks and at 3 weeks (second dose) after treatment start, blood was analyzed.

This CDR3 is built from 15 residues. V dropped 0 bases and J dropped 1 base, with 7 bases sitting between them. CDR1 is MNHEY and CDR2 is SVGAGI in the germline V gene. Sequencing was performed with immunoSEQ multiplex PCR; in TCRdb, only in-frame clones are kept and a portion is missing. The sample has around 20,000 clones; around 88% are singletons. A few counts support this clone. Sequenced material: PBMCs, taken around atezolizumab (anti-PD-L1) treatment. V is TRBV6-5 and J is TRBJ1-5; D uncertain. The sequence was obtained from a man aged 50 or older with urothelial cancer. CDR3 in DNA: TGTGCCAGCAGTTACTCGAGCGGGAGCAATCAGCCCCAGCATTTT. Translation: CASSYSSGSNQPQHF.